This T cell receptor beta chain is from a study of blood T cell repertoires in COVID-19 (dated by TCRdb to the early 2020s). As for the study more broadly: Collaborator samples came from the United States, Italy and Spain and covered acute and convalescent phases of COVID-19. The material from the prospective study consisted of cDNA or gDNA derived from T cells, B-cell-depleted T cells, or PBMCs. The dataset comprised deeply sampled blood TCRbeta repertoires from subjects exposed to, actively infected with, or recovered from COVID-19. The repertoires were made available in a free public database intended to serve as a resource for research on the immune response to SARS-CoV-2. Samples came from the ongoing ImmuneRACE study (first 160 participants) plus 1,254 subjects from 6 global collaborators. Nearly every sample came with metadata listing a de-identified subject ID, COVID-19 status, age in years and sex. Where available, HLA class I and class II types were obtained from metadata supplied by the sample provider rather than from assay-based typing. The research as a whole found: The quantity of clinical and demographic metadata differed by source and by participant and was supplied without curation.

To note about this clone: Its antigen is unknown. The input lacks base qualities; no much larger clone sits a single base away.

Each collaborating institution followed its own protocols to collect whole blood in K2EDTA tubes. For TCRbeta analysis, collaborators shipped samples in one of three forms: frozen whole blood, isolated PBMCs, or DNA extracted from either of those sample types. CDR1 and CDR2, per the germline V gene (reference sequence), are SGHNT and YYREEE. Cut back by 0 bases and 4 bases, the V and J ends lie 17 bases apart. There are 16 amino acids in the CDR3, from cysteine to phenylalanine inclusive. This entry keeps only the CDR3 DNA: 48 bases, framed from base 1. The immunoSEQ Assay, a bias-controlled multiplex PCR, was used to amplify TCRbeta CDR3 regions from genomic DNA. The study's processing was this. Within the assay, amplification of reference gene primers was used to estimate how many nucleated cells each sample contained. To quantify the absolute abundance of each unique TCRbeta CDR3 rearrangement, sequence reads were collapsed and filtered. For each sample, productive Simpson clonality was calculated as the square root of Simpson's diversity index over productive rearrangements. TCRdb obtained this table from immuneACCESS and retained in-frame rearrangements with V and J assigned. These tables miss some clones; where compared with another copy, unresolved V genes account for less than half of the shortfall, and the remainder is unexplained. The DNA gave D and trimming, while V, J and clone size come from that table. For this sample the table gives some 240,000 clones, of which roughly 83% were detected only once. The ten largest clonotypes hold 9.6% of the sample.

This chain joins TRBV5-4 to TRBJ2-7; TRBD2 might be the D gene, on 7 matching bases. Sequencing was done on a sample of peripheral blood. This clonotype was obtained from a woman of 80 years or more with acute or convalescent COVID-19. The DNA sequence is as follows: TGTGCCAGCAGCTTGGCCAGAGGGGGGGCCCTATACGAGCAGTACTTC. Translated, it reads CASSLARGGALYEQYF.